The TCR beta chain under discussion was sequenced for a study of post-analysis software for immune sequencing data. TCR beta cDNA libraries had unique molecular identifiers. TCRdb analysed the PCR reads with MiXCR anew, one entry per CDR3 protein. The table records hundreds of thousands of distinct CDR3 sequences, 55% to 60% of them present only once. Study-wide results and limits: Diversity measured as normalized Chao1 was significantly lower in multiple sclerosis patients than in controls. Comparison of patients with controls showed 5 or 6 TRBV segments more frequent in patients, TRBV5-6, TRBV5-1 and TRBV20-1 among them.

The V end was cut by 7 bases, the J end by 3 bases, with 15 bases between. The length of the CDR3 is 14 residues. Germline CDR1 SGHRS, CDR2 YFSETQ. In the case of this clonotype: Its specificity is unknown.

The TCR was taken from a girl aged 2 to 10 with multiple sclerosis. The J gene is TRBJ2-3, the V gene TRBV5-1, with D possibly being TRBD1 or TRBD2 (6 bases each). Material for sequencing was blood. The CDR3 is CASSRRGETDTQYF. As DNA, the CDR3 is TGCGCCAGCTCCCGGAGGGGGGAGACAGATACGCAGTATTTT. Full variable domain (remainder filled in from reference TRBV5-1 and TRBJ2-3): KAGVTQTPRYLIKTRGQQVTLSCSPISGHRSVSWYQQTPGQGLQFLFEYFSETQRNKGNFPGRFSGRQFSNSRSEMNVSTLELGDSALYLCASSRRGETDTQYFGPGTRLTVL.